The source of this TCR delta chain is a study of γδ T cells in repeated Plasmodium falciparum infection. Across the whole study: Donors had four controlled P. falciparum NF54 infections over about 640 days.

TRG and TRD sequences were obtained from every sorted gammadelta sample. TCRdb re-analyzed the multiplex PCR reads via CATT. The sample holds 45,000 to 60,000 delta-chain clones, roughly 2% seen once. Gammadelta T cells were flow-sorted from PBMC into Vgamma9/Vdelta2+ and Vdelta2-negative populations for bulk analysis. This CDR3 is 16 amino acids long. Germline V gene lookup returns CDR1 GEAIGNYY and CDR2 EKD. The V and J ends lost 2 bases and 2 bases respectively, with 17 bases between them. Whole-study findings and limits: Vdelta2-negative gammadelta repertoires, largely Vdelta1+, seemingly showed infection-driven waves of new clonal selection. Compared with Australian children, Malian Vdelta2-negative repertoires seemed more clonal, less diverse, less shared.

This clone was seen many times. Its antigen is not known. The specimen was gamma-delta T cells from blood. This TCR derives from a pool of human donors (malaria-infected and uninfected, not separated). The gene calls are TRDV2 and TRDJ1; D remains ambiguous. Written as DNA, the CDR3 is TGTGCCTGTGACATCGTAGGGACCCTGGTTACCGATAAACTCATCTTT. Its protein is CACDIVGTLVTDKLIF.